These 7 T cell receptor beta chains originate from one sample sequenced in a study of Ad26.COV2.S vaccination and SARS-CoV-2 variants. Sequencing used immunoSEQ multiplex PCR; TCRdb keeps in-frame clones, though not all of them. The sample includes 350,000 to 500,000 clones, 90% of them seen just once. As to treatment: 15 to 20 received Ad26.COV2.S at low or high dose, single or two shots; a few received placebo; per-sample allocation not given. It was on day 63 after the first vaccine or placebo injection that samples were taken. The material was peripheral blood, obtained in a trial of Ad26.COV2.S vaccine versus placebo. These receptor sequences come from a person between 18 and 59 years old who received the Ad26.COV2.S COVID-19 vaccine or a placebo.

This clone has a single count. The chain employs TRBV2 and TRBJ2-3, with 10 nucleotides matching TRBD2. CDR1 and CDR2 (germline): SNHLY, FYNNEI. Germline trimming cut 5 bases from V and 5 bases from J; bases unmatched to any gene: 7. CDR3 length: 15 residues. The CDR3 DNA is TGTGCCAGCAGTTTCGGGACTAGCGTCGGAGATACGCAGTATTTT. Amino acid sequence: CASSFGTSVGDTQYF.

The chain couples TRBV6-4 to TRBJ2-2; D possibly matches TRBD1 or TRBD2 (6 bases each). This CDR3 has 11 residues. CDR1 MRHNA and CDR2 SNTAGT come from the germline V gene. The CDR3 sequence: CSRGGIRELFF. The DNA for the CDR3 is TGTTCCCGAGGGGGGATCCGGGAGCTGTTTTTT.

This clone has only a few counts. The V call is TRBV7-5, the J call TRBJ2-6; the listed D gene, TRBD1, was not tested against the DNA. TRBV7-5 is flagged as a pseudogene. This CDR3 has 15 residues. The CDR3 loop is CARSQQGPGANVLTF. CDR3 bases: TGTGCCAGAAGTCAACAGGGTCCTGGGGCCAACGTCCTGACTTTC.

This chain links TRBV19 with TRBJ2-7; unclear D gene. V lost 2 bases to trimming and J lost 5 bases, with 16 bases between them. The CDR3 loop spans 15 amino acids. CDR1 and CDR2 from the germline V gene are LNHDA and SQIVND (reference sequence). The CDR3 bases are TGTGCCAGTAGTATAAGGCTCGGTATCCTCAACGAGCAGTACTTC. It yields the protein CASSIRLGILNEQYF.

The chain recombines TRBV7-9 with TRBJ2-5; D gene unclear. Germline V gene data show CDR1 as SEHNR and CDR2 as FQNEAQ (reference sequence). Trimming took 4 bases from V and 5 from J, leaving 14 bases between them. The CDR3 is made up of 14 amino acids. CDR3 amino acids: CASSSVRPDETQYF. The CDR3 region has the DNA TGTGCCAGCAGCTCAGTTCGTCCCGACGAGACCCAGTACTTC. The whole variable domain, filled in from reference TRBV7-9 and TRBJ2-5, reads DTGVSQNPRHKITKRGQNVTFRCDPISEHNRLYWYRQTLGQGPEFLTYFQNEAQLEKSRLLSDRFSAERPKGSFSTLEIQRTEQGDSAMYLCASSSVRPDETQYFGPGTRLLVL.

As to this clone: The identical CDR3 is also encoded by other nucleotide sequences in the sample. V gene TRBV9 combines with J gene TRBJ2-3; D unclear. With 0 bases removed from V and 0 bases from J, the gap between germline ends came to 5 bases. The CDR3 contains 14 residues. From germline, CDR1 is SGDLS and CDR2 YYNGEE. The CDR3 region has the DNA TGTGCCAGCAGCGTAGAGGGCAGCACAGATACGCAGTATTTT. This codes for CASSVEGSTDTQYF. The whole variable domain, filled in from reference TRBV9 and TRBJ2-3, reads DSGVTQTPKHLITATGQRVTLRCSPRSGDLSVYWYQQSLDQGLQFLIQYYNGEERAKGNILERFSAQQFPDLHSELNLSSLELGDSALYFCASSVEGSTDTQYFGPGTRLTVL.

This rearrangement joins TRBV7-6 to TRBJ2-7; D is possibly TRBD2 (5 bases). Trimming took 6 bases from V and 7 from J, leaving 19 bases between them. Per the germline V gene, CDR1 is SGHVS and CDR2 is FNYEAQ. This CDR3 contains 14 residues. The CDR3 loop is CASSPGAQSGEQYF. DNA for the CDR3: TGTGCCAGCAGTCCAGGCGCCCAGTCGGGGGAGCAGTACTTC.